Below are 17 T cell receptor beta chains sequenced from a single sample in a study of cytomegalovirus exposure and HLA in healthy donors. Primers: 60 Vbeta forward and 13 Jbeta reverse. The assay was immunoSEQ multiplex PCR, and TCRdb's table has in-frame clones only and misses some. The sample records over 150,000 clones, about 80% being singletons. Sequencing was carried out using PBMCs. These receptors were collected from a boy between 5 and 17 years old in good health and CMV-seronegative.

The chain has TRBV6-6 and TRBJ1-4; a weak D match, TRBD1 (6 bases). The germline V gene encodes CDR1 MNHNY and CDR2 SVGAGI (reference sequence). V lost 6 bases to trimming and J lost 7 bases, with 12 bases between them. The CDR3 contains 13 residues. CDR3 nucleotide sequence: TGTGCCAGCAGCGAGGGACATACTGAAAAACTGTTTTTT. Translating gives CASSEGHTEKLFF.

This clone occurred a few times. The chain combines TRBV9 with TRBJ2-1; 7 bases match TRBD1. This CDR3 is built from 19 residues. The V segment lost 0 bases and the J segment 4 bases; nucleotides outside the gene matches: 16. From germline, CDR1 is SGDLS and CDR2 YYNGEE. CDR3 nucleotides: TGTGCCAGCAGCGTAGAGGGGGCAGCCATACTTATAAATTACAATGAGCAGTTCTTC. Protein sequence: CASSVEGAAILINYNEQFF.

The CDR3 DNA follows: TGTGCCAGCAGCCAAGATCGGGGAACCAACTATGGCTACACCTTC. Translating gives CASSQDRGTNYGYTF. The genes are TRBV4-2 and TRBJ1-2; no clear D. This CDR3 comprises 15 residues. The V gene lost 0 bases and the J gene lost 2 bases, with 10 bases spanning the gap. Germline lookup yields CDR1 LGHNA and CDR2 YNFKEQ.

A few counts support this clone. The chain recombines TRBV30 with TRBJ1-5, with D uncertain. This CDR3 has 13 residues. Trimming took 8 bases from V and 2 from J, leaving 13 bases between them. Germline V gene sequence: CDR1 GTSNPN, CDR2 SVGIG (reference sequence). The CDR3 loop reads CAADPEGNQPQHF. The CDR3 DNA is TGTGCCGCCGACCCCGAGGGCAATCAGCCCCAGCATTTT.

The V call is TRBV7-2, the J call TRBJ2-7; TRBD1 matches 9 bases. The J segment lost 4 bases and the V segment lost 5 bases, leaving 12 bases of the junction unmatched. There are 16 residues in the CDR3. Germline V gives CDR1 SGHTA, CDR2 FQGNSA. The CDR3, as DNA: TGTGCCAGCAGCCCCTCGTTGGGGACAGGGCCATACGAGCAGTACTTC. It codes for CASSPSLGTGPYEQYF. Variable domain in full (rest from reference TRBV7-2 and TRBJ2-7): GAGVSQSPSNKVTEKGKDVELRCDPISGHTALYWYRQSLGQGLEFLIYFQGNSAPDKSGLPSDRFSAERTGGSVSTLTIQRTQQEDSAVYLCASSPSLGTGPYEQYFGPGTRLTVT.

CDR3 amino acids: CASSKVAGGGGGIRNQPQHF. The CDR3 DNA reads TGTGCCAGCAGCAAAGTCGCGGGGGGAGGCGGAGGAATTCGCAATCAGCCCCAGCATTTT. This chain links TRBV21-1 with TRBJ1-5. TRBV21-1 is marked as a pseudogene. This CDR3 contains 20 residues.

The CDR3 bases are TGTGCCAGTAGTAAAGGACAGACTGAGCAGTTCTTC. Translating it yields CASSKGQTEQFF. V and J are TRBV19 and TRBJ2-1; weak D call: TRBD1 (6 bases). CDR3 length equals 12 residues. The germline gives CDR1 LNHDA, CDR2 SQIVND (reference sequence). V gave up 4 bases and J gave up 9 bases, with 10 bases separating them.

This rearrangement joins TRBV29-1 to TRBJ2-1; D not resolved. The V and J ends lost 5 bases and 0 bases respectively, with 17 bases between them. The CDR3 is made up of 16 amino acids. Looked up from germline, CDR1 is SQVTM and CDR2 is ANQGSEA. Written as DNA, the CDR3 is TGCAGCGTTTTTCTCCGGTCGGTGAGCTCCTACAATGAGCAGTTCTTC. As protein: CSVFLRSVSSYNEQFF.

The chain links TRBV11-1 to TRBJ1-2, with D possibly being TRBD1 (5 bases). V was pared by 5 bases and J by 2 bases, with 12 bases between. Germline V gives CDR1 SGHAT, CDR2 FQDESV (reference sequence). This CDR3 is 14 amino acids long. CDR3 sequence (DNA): TGTGCCAGCAGCCACTTGACAGAGAACTATGGCTACACCTTC. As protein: CASSHLTENYGYTF.

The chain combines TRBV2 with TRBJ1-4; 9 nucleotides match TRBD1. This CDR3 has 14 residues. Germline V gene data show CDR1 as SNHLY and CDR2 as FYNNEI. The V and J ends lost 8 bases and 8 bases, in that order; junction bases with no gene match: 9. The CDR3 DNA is TGTGCCAGCGGGGGGGACAGGGCAGGGGAAAAACTGTTTTTT. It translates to CASGGDRAGEKLFF.

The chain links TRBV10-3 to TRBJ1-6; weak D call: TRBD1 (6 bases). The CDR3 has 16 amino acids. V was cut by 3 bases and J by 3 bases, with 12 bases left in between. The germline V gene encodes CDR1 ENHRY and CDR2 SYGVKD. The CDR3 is CAISEWQDSYNSPLHF. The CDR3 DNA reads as TGTGCCATCAGTGAATGGCAGGACAGCTATAATTCACCCCTCCACTTT.

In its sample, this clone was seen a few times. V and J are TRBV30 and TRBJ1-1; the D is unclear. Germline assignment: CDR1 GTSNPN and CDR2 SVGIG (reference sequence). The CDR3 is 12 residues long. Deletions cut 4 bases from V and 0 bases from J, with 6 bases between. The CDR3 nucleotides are TGTGCCTGGACACTGATGAACACTGAAGCTTTCTTT. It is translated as CAWTLMNTEAFF.

This CDR3 is CASSTSYEQYF. The CDR3 DNA follows: TGTGCCAGCAGCACTTCCTACGAGCAGTACTTC. This sequence joins TRBV7-2 and TRBJ2-7; no clear D gene. The ends were cut back, 5 bases at V and 1 base at J, with 3 bases in the middle. The CDR3 is 11 residues long. Per the germline V gene, CDR1 is SGHTA and CDR2 is FQGNSA.

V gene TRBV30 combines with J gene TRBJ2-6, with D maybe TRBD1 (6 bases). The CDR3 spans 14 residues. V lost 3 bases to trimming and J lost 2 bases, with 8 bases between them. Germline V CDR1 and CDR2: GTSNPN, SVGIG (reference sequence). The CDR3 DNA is TGTGCCTGGAGCAGGGGCACTGGGGCCAACGTCCTGACTTTC. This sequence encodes CAWSRGTGANVLTF.

Written as DNA, the CDR3 is TGTGCCAGCAGCTTAGTCAGGTCTGGCAATGAGCAGTTCTTC. Its protein product is CASSLVRSGNEQFF. J is TRBJ2-1 and V is TRBV7-2; unclear D gene. Trimming removed 1 base at V and 6 bases at J, with 10 bases between. In germline, CDR1 is SGHTA, CDR2 FQGNSA. This CDR3 contains 14 residues.

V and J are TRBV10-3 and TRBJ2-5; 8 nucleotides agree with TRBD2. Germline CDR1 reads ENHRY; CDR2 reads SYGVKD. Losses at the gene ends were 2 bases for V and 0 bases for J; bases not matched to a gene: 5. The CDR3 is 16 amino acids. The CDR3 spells CAISENLAGHQETQYF. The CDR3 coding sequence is TGTGCCATCAGTGAGAATCTAGCGGGCCACCAAGAGACCCAGTACTTC.

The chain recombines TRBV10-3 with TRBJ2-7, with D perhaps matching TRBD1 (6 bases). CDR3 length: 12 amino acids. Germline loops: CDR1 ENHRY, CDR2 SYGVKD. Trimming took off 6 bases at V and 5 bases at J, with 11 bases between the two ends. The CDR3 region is CAISHTGNEQYF. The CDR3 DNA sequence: TGTGCCATCAGCCACACAGGGAACGAGCAGTACTTC.